These T cell receptor beta chains were read from a single sample in a study of vaccination and CD4 T cells after COVID-19. These TCRs are of unknown antigen specificity. TCRdb re-called the PCR reads with MiXCR, one entry per CDR3 protein. The sample lists around 19,000 distinct CDR3 sequences; approximately 29% were seen once. The sample consisted of cultured CD4+ T cells from blood. These receptors were collected from a human donor with COVID-19. CDR3s include the opening cysteine and the closing phenylalanine or tryptophan. The D gene is left open where the match is weak. Where a row states a size, it is once, few, many or the class of an expanded clone; other rows omit it.

D	size	V	J	DNA	CDR3
.	few	TRBV5-1	TRBJ1-2	TGCGCCAGCAGCACCCAGGGTCCGGATGGCTACACCTTC	CASSTQGPDGYTF
.	.	TRBV5-4	TRBJ1-6	TGTGCCAGCAGCCAACTACAGGGAACTACCTATAATTCACCCCTCCACTTT	CASSQLQGTTYNSPLHF
.	few	TRBV15	TRBJ1-1	TGTGCCACCAGCAGAAATCTTCGGCAACGGAACACTGAAGCTTTCTTT	CATSRNLRQRNTEAFF
.	.	TRBV11-2	TRBJ2-4	TGTGCCAGCAGCAGGGGGGTCTCCAAAAACATTCAGTACTTC	CASSRGVSKNIQYF
TRBD1	.	TRBV5-1	TRBJ2-7	TGCGCCAGCAGTTTGCGGACAGGGACCTCGGCCGAGCAGTACTTC	CASSLRTGTSAEQYF
.	few	TRBV20-1	TRBJ1-2	TGCAGTGCTAAGGGTGAGGCCCACTATGGCTACACCTTC	CSAKGEAHYGYTF
TRBD1	.	TRBV24-1	TRBJ1-4	TGTGCCACCAGTGACCCGGGACAGGGGAGGCGAAAACTGTTTTTT	CATSDPGQGRRKLFF
.	.	TRBV12-3/TRBV12-4	TRBJ1-5	TGTGCCAGCAGTCCCTCCGGGCAGCCCCAGCATTTT	CASSPSGQPQHF
TRBD1	few	TRBV20-1	TRBJ2-7	TGCAGTGCTAGAGGGACAGGGGGGCACTACGAGCAGTACTTC	CSARGTGGHYEQYF
.	few	TRBV6-1	TRBJ2-7	TGTGCCATCATGGACAGCTCCTACGAGCAGTACTTC	CAIMDSSYEQYF
.	few	TRBV7-2	TRBJ2-5	TGTGCCAGCAGCCTGGGCTGGGGGACCCAGTACTTC	CASSLGWGTQYF
TRBD2	.	TRBV4-2	TRBJ2-3	TGTGCCAGCAGCCAAGAATTAACTAGCGGGGCCCGCACAGATACGCAGTATTTT	CASSQELTSGARTDTQYF
TRBD1	few	TRBV6-2/TRBV6-3	TRBJ1-5	TGTGCCAGCAGCAAGGACAGGGGAAGCAATCAGCCCCAGCATTTT	CASSKDRGSNQPQHF
.	medium-sized	TRBV15	TRBJ2-7	TGTGCCACCAGCTTGGCGGGGACGTACGAGCAGTACTTC	CATSLAGTYEQYF
TRBD1	once	TRBV20-1	TRBJ2-7	TGCAGTGCGGCGGGACAGGGAAGGACCTACGAGCAGTACTTC	CSAAGQGRTYEQYF
TRBD1	.	TRBV15	TRBJ1-4	TGTGCCACCAGCAGAGATATGGCAGGGGGAAGGGATGAAAAACTGTTTTTT	CATSRDMAGGRDEKLFF
.	few	TRBV11-2	TRBJ2-3	TGTGCCAGCACCCGTGGGGCGGGACAGATCACAGATACGCAGTATTTT	CASTRGAGQITDTQYF
.	.	TRBV6-1	TRBJ1-1	TGTGCCAGCAGTACTTCTTTTTCCCCGAACACTGAAGCTTTCTTT	CASSTSFSPNTEAFF
.	few	TRBV7-2	TRBJ1-6	TGTGCCAGCAAATCCGGGGGCCGAAATAATTCACCCCTCCACTTT	CASKSGGRNNSPLHF
TRBD1	.	TRBV2	TRBJ2-4	TGTGCCAGCCACCGGGGACAGGGGGCGATTCAGTACTTC	CASHRGQGAIQYF
.	.	TRBV11-3	TRBJ2-5	TGTGCCAGCAGCCAAATGAGAGGGGGGGCTCGGGAGACCCAGTACTTC	CASSQMRGGARETQYF
.	few	TRBV7-2	TRBJ2-5	TGTGCCAGCAGCCGACAGACTCAAGAGACCCAGTACTTC	CASSRQTQETQYF
TRBD1	.	TRBV7-2	TRBJ1-5	TGTGCCAGCAGCGCGGGACAGGGGGCAGGGCAGCCCCAGCATTTT	CASSAGQGAGQPQHF
.	few	TRBV12-3/TRBV12-4	TRBJ1-1	TGTGCCAGCAGTTCCCGTTACGGTGAAGCTTTCTTT	CASSSRYGEAFF
.	.	TRBV30	TRBJ2-5	TGTGCCTGGAGATTGGGTCAGTACAAACAAGCGGATAAGTACCAAGAGACCCAGTACTTC	CAWRLGQYKQADKYQETQYF
.	.	TRBV11-1	TRBJ2-6	TGTGCCAGCACTACCCCGCGAGGGGGATCGAGCGGCCCTGGGGCCAACGTCCTGACTTTC	CASTTPRGGSSGPGANVLTF
.	.	TRBV5-1	TRBJ2-3	TGCGCCAGCCGGCCCGTTACGGCAGATACGCAGTATTTT	CASRPVTADTQYF
TRBD2	few	TRBV20-1	TRBJ2-7	TGCAGTGCTAGAGTCCCCACTAGCGGGGGGGTTCCCTACGAGCAGTACTTC	CSARVPTSGGVPYEQYF
.	few	TRBV12-3/TRBV12-4	TRBJ1-5	TGTGCCAGCAGTCCCCACAGGGGCAATCAGCCCCAGCATTTT	CASSPHRGNQPQHF
TRBD1	.	TRBV12-3/TRBV12-4	TRBJ1-2	TGTGCCAGCTCTCTTTTAGCCGCAGGGGGTAGCTATGGCTACACCTTC	CASSLLAAGGSYGYTF
TRBD2	.	TRBV27	TRBJ2-5	TGTGCCAGCAGTTTACGTAGCGGGGGCCGAGAGACCCAGTACTTC	CASSLRSGGRETQYF
.	.	TRBV2	TRBJ2-7	TGTGCCAGCAGCGGGACGGTTGAGCAGTACTTC	CASSGTVEQYF
.	few	TRBV6-2/TRBV6-3	TRBJ1-2	TGTGCCAGCAGCCCACACACACCGGTCACTGGCTACACCTTC	CASSPHTPVTGYTF